The 14 T cell receptor beta chains below were found in one sample sequenced in a study of blood T cell repertoires in COVID-19. Clones were sequenced by immunoSEQ multiplex PCR, and TCRdb holds only the in-frame ones, with some missing. The sample has 250,000 to 350,000 clones; about 89% are singletons. Sequencing was performed on peripheral blood. These receptors all come from a woman aged 40 to 50 who had recovered from COVID-19.

The V and J genes are TRBV9 and TRBJ2-4; TRBD2 matches 7 bases. The CDR3 extends over 16 amino acids. V shed 4 bases, J shed 1 base, and the junction held 8 bases outside the gene matches. Germline V CDR1 and CDR2: SGDLS, YYNGEE. The CDR3 protein is CASSPQTSLAKNIQYF. DNA of the CDR3: TGTGCCAGCAGCCCCCAGACTAGCCTGGCCAAAAACATTCAGTACTTC.

V gene TRBV4-1 combines with J gene TRBJ1-2; 9 bases agree with TRBD1. From germline, CDR1 is MGHRA and CDR2 YSYEKL. J lost 8 bases, V lost 0 bases, and 7 bases had no gene match. This CDR3 contains 15 residues. The CDR3 nucleotides are TGCGCCAGCAGCCAAGACCACAGGGGGCCGGCCGGCTACACCTTC. Protein: CASSQDHRGPAGYTF.

The rearrangement joins TRBV6-5 to TRBJ2-1, with TRBD2 identical over 12 bases. The germline V gene has CDR1 MNHEY and CDR2 SVGAGI. The CDR3 spans 15 residues. V was pared by 5 bases and J by 4 bases, with 3 bases of the junction left unmatched. The CDR3 bases are TGTGCCAGCAGTCATCTAGCGGGAGGGTACAATGAGCAGTTCTTC. Translating it yields CASSHLAGGYNEQFF.

The chain couples TRBV10-3 to TRBJ2-5, with TRBD1 matching 7 bases. CDR3 length: 14 residues. Germline V lookup: CDR1 ENHRY, CDR2 SYGVKD. Trimming cost V 2 bases and J 3 bases; bases outside gene matches: 3. The chain's CDR3 is CAISETTGEETQYF. The CDR3 DNA sequence: TGTGCCATCAGTGAGACTACAGGGGAAGAGACCCAGTACTTC.

The chain joins TRBV15 to TRBJ2-7; tentatively, D is TRBD1 (6 bases). The CDR3 contains 15 residues. Germline CDR1 reads LNHNV; CDR2 reads YYDKDF (reference sequence). V dropped 5 bases and J dropped 4 bases, with 18 bases sitting between them. The CDR3 sequence is CATSATPGVFYEQYF. In DNA form, the CDR3 reads TGTGCCACCAGCGCGACCCCAGGGGTTTTTTACGAGCAGTACTTC.

The chain uses TRBV7-3 and TRBJ2-1; 7 bases line up with TRBD2. The ends lost 1 base at V and 0 bases at J; junction bases unmatched: 3. The CDR3 runs 16 residues. Germline values: CDR1 SGHTA, CDR2 FQGTGA. The CDR3 DNA reads TGTGCCAGCAGCTTAAATCCGGGAGGCTCCTACAATGAGCAGTTCTTC. Protein product: CASSLNPGGSYNEQFF. The full variable domain, with the rest looked up from reference TRBV7-3 and TRBJ2-1, is GAGVSQTPSNKVTEKGKYVELRCDPISGHTALYWYRQSLGQGPEFLIYFQGTGAADDSGLPNDRFFAVRPEGSVSTLKIQRTERGDSAVYLCASSLNPGGSYNEQFFGPGTRLTVL.

The chain is built from TRBV11-1 and TRBJ2-1; TRBD2 matches at 7 bases. This CDR3 contains 14 residues. Looked up from germline, CDR1 is SGHAT and CDR2 is FQDESV (reference sequence). Losses at the gene ends were 7 bases for V and 6 bases for J; bases not matched to a gene: 9. The CDR3 sequence is CASTPREGGNEQFF. In nucleotides, the CDR3 is TGTGCCAGCACCCCGAGGGAGGGAGGCAATGAGCAGTTCTTC.

This rearrangement joins TRBV9 to TRBJ2-1; 13 bases align to TRBD2. V shed 3 bases, J shed 4 bases, and the junction held 7 bases outside the gene matches. Germline V lookup: CDR1 SGDLS, CDR2 YYNGEE. CDR3 length: 17 residues. The CDR3 is CASSAAPTSGGYNEQFF. In DNA form, the CDR3 reads TGTGCCAGCAGCGCGGCCCCGACTAGCGGGGGGTACAATGAGCAGTTCTTC.

The chain couples TRBV18 to TRBJ2-5; maybe TRBD1 (6 bases). The CDR3 covers 14 residues. V shed 7 bases and J shed 5 bases, with 17 bases lying between them. Germline CDR1 KGHSH, CDR2 LQKENI. The CDR3 is CASCVTGPRETQYF. The CDR3 nucleotides are TGTGCCAGCTGCGTTACAGGGCCCAGGGAGACCCAGTACTTC.

For the CDR3, the DNA is TGTGCCAGCAGTTTCGGACAGGGGGGGTCACCCCTCCACTTT. This gives the protein CASSFGQGGSPLHF. The chain is built from TRBV27 and TRBJ1-6, with TRBD1 identical over 10 bases. Trimming at V came to 3 bases and at J to 10 bases, leaving 3 bases not matched to a gene. The CDR3 has 14 amino acids. Germline-derived CDR1 and CDR2 are MNHEY and SMNVEV (reference sequence).

For the CDR3, the DNA is TGTGCTAGTCTCGGGCAGGGTGGGGACAATGAGCAGTTCTTC. Its translation: CASLGQGGDNEQFF. This chain joins TRBV12-5 and TRBJ2-1, with TRBD1 as a possible D gene (5 bases). CDR1 is LGHNT and CDR2 is FRNRAP in the germline V gene. Trimming took 8 bases from V and 5 from J, leaving 16 bases between them. CDR3 size: 14 residues.

The V and J genes are TRBV6-5 and TRBJ1-5, with 9 bases that match TRBD1. The junction had 15 bases not matched to a gene; V was cut back by 8 bases and J by 10 bases. The CDR3 spans 15 residues. Germline V CDR1 and CDR2: MNHEY, SVGAGI. The CDR3 coding sequence is TGTGCCAGCTCTCCGGGACAGGGCTTAATCATCCCCCAGCATTTT. Translated, it gives CASSPGQGLIIPQHF.

The chain combines TRBV2 with TRBJ1-5; D possibly corresponds to TRBD1 (5 bases). The germline V gene encodes CDR1 SNHLY and CDR2 FYNNEI. This CDR3 is 13 amino acids long. V dropped 8 bases and J dropped 6 bases, with 14 bases sitting between them. The CDR3 DNA is TGTGCCAGCGTACCACAGGTTGGTCAGCCCCAGCATTTT. This translates into CASVPQVGQPQHF.

This clone turned up a few times. The rearrangement joins TRBV19 to TRBJ2-1; 10 nucleotides line up with TRBD2. Losses at the gene ends were 7 bases for V and 2 bases for J; bases not matched to a gene: 5. The CDR3 spans 15 residues. Germline assignment: CDR1 LNHDA and CDR2 SQIVND (reference sequence). This CDR3 is CASKLAGVPYNEQFF. The CDR3 coding sequence is TGTGCCAGTAAGCTAGCGGGAGTCCCCTACAATGAGCAGTTCTTC.